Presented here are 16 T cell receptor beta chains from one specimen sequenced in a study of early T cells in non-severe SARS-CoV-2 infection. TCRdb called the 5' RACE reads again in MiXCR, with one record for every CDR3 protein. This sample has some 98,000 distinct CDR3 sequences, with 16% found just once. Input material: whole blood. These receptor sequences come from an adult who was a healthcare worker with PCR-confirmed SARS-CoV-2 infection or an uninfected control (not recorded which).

CDR3 DNA sequence: TGTGCCAGCAGTTTGGGGCCAGGGGTGACCTACGAGCAGTACTTC. It yields the protein CASSLGPGVTYEQYF. The chain recombines TRBV28 with TRBJ2-7, with D possibly matching TRBD1 (6 bases). CDR3 size: 15 residues. The V gene's germline CDR1 is MDHEN and CDR2 SYDVKM. V gave up 3 bases and J gave up 2 bases, with 14 bases separating them.

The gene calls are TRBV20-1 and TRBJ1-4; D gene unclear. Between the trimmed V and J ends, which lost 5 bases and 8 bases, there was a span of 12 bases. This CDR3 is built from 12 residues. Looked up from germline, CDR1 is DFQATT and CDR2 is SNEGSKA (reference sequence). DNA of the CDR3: TGCAGTGCTGCCCTAGGACGGGAAAAACTGTTTTTT. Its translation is CSAALGREKLFF.

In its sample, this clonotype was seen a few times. CDR3 bases: TGTGCCAGCAGCTTGAAATACCCGGACAGGCTGAACACTGAAGCTTTCTTT. It specifies CASSLKYPDRLNTEAFF. The rearrangement links TRBV13 to TRBJ1-1; 7 positions match TRBD1. From germline, CDR1 is PRHDT and CDR2 FYEKMQ (reference sequence). The CDR3 extends over 17 amino acids. J gave up 0 bases and V 3 bases, and 10 bases lay outside the gene matches.

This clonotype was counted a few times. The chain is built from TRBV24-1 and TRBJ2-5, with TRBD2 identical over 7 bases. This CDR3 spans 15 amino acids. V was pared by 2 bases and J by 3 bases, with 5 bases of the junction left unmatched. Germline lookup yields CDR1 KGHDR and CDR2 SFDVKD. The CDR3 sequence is CATSDSSGVKETQYF. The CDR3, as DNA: TGTGCCACCAGTGATTCCAGCGGGGTCAAAGAGACCCAGTACTTC.

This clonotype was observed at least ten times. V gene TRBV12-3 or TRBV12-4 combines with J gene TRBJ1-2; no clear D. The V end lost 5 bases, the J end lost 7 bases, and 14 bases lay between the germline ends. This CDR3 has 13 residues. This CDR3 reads CASSPYLSSGYTF. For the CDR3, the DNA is TGTGCCAGCAGTCCCTACCTGTCCTCTGGCTACACCTTC.

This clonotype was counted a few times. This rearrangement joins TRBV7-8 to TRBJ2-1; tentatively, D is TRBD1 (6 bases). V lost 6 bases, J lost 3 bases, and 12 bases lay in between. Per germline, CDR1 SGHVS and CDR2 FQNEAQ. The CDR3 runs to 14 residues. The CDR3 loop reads CASRGRTDYNEQFF. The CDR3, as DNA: TGTGCCAGCAGGGGAAGGACAGACTACAATGAGCAGTTCTTC. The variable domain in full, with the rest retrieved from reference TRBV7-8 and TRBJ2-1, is GAGVSQSPRYKVAKRGQDVALRCDPISGHVSLFWYQQALGQGPEFLTYFQNEAQLDKSGLPSDRFFAERPEGSVSTLKIQRTQQEDSAVYLCASRGRTDYNEQFFGPGTRLTVL.

CDR3 protein: CASSYTQSGAEITDTQYF. In DNA form, the CDR3 reads TGTGCCAGCAGTTACACACAATCGGGGGCGGAAATCACAGATACGCAGTATTTT. The V call is TRBV6-5, the J call TRBJ2-3; perhaps D is TRBD1 or TRBD2 (6 bases each). CDR1 is MNHEY, CDR2 SVGAGI, per germline. The CDR3 is 18 amino acids. Trimming cost V 2 bases and J 2 bases, with 20 bases left between them.

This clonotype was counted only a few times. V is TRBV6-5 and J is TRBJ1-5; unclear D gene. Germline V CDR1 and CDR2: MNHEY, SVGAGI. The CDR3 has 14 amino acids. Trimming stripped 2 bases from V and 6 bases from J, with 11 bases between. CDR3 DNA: TGTGCCAGCAGTTACACACCGGACGGTCAGCCCCAGCATTTT. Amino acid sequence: CASSYTPDGQPQHF.

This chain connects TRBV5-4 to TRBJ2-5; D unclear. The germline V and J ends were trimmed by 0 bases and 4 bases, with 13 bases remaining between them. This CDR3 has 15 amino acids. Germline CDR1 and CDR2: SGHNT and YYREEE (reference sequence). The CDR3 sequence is CASSLGGSLGETQYF. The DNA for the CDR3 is TGTGCCAGCAGCTTGGGAGGATCCCTAGGAGAGACCCAGTACTTC.

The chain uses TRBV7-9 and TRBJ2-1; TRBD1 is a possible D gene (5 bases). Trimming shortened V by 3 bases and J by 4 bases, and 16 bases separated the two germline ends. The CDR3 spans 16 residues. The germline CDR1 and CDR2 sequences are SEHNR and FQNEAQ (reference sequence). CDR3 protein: CASSFGLTDFYNEQFF. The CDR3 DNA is TGTGCCAGCAGCTTTGGTTTGACAGACTTTTACAATGAGCAGTTCTTC.

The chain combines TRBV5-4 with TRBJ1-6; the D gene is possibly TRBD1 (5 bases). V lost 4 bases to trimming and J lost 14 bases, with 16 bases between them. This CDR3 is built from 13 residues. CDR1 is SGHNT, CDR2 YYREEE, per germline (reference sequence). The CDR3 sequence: CASSPGPVKALHF. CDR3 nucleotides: TGTGCCAGCAGCCCGGGACCGGTTAAAGCCCTCCACTTT.

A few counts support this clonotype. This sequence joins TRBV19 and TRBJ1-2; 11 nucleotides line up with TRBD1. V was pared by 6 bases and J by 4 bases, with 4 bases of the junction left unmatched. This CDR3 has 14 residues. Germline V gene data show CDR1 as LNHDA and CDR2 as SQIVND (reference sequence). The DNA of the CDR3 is TGTGCCAGTAGGTGGACAGGGGGCGGCTATGGCTACACCTTC. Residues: CASRWTGGGYGYTF.

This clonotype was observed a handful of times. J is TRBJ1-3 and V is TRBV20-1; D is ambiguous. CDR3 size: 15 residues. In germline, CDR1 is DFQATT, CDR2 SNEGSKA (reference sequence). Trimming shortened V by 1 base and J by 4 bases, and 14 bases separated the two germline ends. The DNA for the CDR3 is TGCAGTGCTAGAGCGGTACCGCCAAAGGGAAACACCATATATTTT. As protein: CSARAVPPKGNTIYF.

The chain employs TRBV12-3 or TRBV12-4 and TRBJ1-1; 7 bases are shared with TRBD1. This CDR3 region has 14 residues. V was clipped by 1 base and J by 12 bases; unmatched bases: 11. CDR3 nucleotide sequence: TGTGCCAGCAGTTTAGGGTTGAACAGGGGATTACCTTTCTTT. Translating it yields CASSLGLNRGLPFF.

Here the CDR3 DNA reads TGTGCCAGCAGCTTAGGGTACGATACGCAGTATTTT. Protein product: CASSLGYDTQYF. V usage is TRBV7-2 and J usage is TRBJ2-3; D gene uncertain. Trimming took off 1 base at V and 6 bases at J, with 5 bases between the two ends. The CDR3 has 12 amino acids. Germline-derived CDR1 and CDR2 are SGHTA and FQGNSA.

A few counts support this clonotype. The CDR3 reads CSVGGTGTLYGYTF. The CDR3 nucleotides are TGCAGCGTTGGGGGAACAGGGACGCTGTATGGCTACACCTTC. The chain uses TRBV29-1 and TRBJ1-2; maybe TRBD1 (6 bases). This CDR3 contains 14 residues. With 4 bases removed from V and 5 bases from J, the gap between germline ends came to 17 bases. Germline V lookup: CDR1 SQVTM, CDR2 ANQGSEA.